The rows below give T cell receptor beta chains drawn from one sample of a study of T cell clones after liver transplantation. Data came from immunoSEQ multiplex PCR; TCRdb stores just in-frame clones and leaves some out. In the table there are 70,000 to 80,000 clones, around nine tenths of which are singletons. Here the sequenced sample was CD4+ T cells from blood, taken before liver transplant. Every receptor here comes from a human donor who received a liver transplant. Both conserved end residues are part of each CDR3. D genes are given only for firm matches. Clone size is not always given. Where it is, it says once, few, many or a class for expanded clones.

j_call	d_call	clone_size	v_call	cdr3_aa	cdr3_nt
TRBJ2-2	-	few	TRBV7-2	CASSTDTNTGELFF	TGTGCCAGCAGCACGGACACCAACACCGGGGAGCTGTTTTTT
TRBJ2-3	-	-	TRBV7-9	CASTRQDTQYF	TGTGCCAGCACACGACAGGATACGCAGTATTTT
TRBJ2-1	TRBD2	-	TRBV27	CASSDFVQRDYNEQFF	TGTGCCAGCAGCGACTTTGTCCAGCGGGATTACAATGAGCAGTTCTTC
TRBJ2-3	-	-	TRBV5-1	CASSLVGADTQYF	TGCGCCAGCAGCTTGGTTGGCGCAGATACGCAGTATTTT
TRBJ1-2	-	-	TRBV7-2	CASSLAISGGYTF	TGTGCCAGCAGCTTAGCGATTTCAGGGGGCTACACCTTC
TRBJ1-5	-	-	TRBV2	CASSVGLESNQPQHF	TGTGCCAGCAGTGTTGGCTTGGAGAGCAATCAGCCCCAGCATTTT
TRBJ2-1	TRBD1	-	TRBV6-5	CASSYYRGANEQFF	TGTGCCAGCAGTTACTACAGGGGGGCGAATGAGCAGTTCTTC
TRBJ2-5	TRBD1	-	TRBV6-5	CASSFGTGRGETQYF	TGTGCCAGCAGTTTTGGGACAGGGCGAGGAGAGACCCAGTACTTC
TRBJ2-7	TRBD1	-	TRBV10-2	CASQRLGQGPYEQYF	TGCGCCAGCCAGAGGTTGGGACAGGGTCCCTACGAGCAGTACTTC
TRBJ2-6	TRBD1	-	TRBV19	CATRKTGGAGANVLTF	TGTGCCACCCGAAAGACAGGGGGCGCTGGGGCCAACGTCCTGACTTTC
TRBJ2-4	TRBD2	-	TRBV30	CAWRATGGVIQYF	TGTGCCTGGAGGGCGACGGGGGGAGTCATTCAGTACTTC
TRBJ2-7	-	-	TRBV7-5	CVRVDRYSYEQYF	TGTGTCAGAGTGGACAGATATTCCTACGAGCAGTACTTC
TRBJ1-5	-	-	TRBV6-1	CASSEGRGGNQPQHF	TGTGCCAGCAGTGAAGGCAGGGGCGGAAATCAGCCCCAGCATTTT
TRBJ1-2	TRBD1	few	TRBV6-1	CASNNRGNYGYTF	TGTGCCAGCAACAACAGGGGGAACTATGGCTACACCTTC
TRBJ2-2	-	-	TRBV5-4	CASSLGSRTNTGELFF	TGTGCCAGCAGCTTGGGAAGCAGAACGAACACCGGGGAGCTGTTTTTT
TRBJ2-3	-	once	TRBV11-2	CASSLGSRVADTQYF	TGTGCCAGCAGCTTAGGGTCCAGGGTGGCAGATACGCAGTATTTT
TRBJ2-7	TRBD1	-	TRBV25-1	CASSPGTGGLRSYEQYF	TGTGCCAGCAGTCCTGGGACAGGGGGTCTCAGGTCCTACGAGCAGTACTTC
TRBJ2-3	-	-	TRBV18	CASSPKLSTDTQYF	TGTGCCAGCTCACCAAAACTGAGCACAGATACGCAGTATTTT
TRBJ2-1	TRBD2	few	TRBV6-1	CASRVAGALYNEQFF	TGTGCCAGCAGAGTCGCGGGAGCTCTCTACAATGAGCAGTTCTTC
TRBJ2-3	TRBD2	-	TRBV6-4	CASRQIAGSTDTQYF	TGTGCCAGCAGACAAATAGCGGGATCAACAGATACGCAGTATTTT
TRBJ2-7	-	-	TRBV5-4	CASSTDTYGEQYF	TGTGCCAGCAGCACGGACACCTACGGCGAGCAGTACTTC
TRBJ2-3	-	-	TRBV27	CASSLKGFLDTQYF	TGTGCCAGCAGTTTGAAAGGATTTCTAGATACGCAGTATTTT
TRBJ1-2	-	-	TRBV6-5	CASSYYSGGNYGYTF	TGTGCCAGCAGTTACTACTCAGGCGGAAACTATGGCTACACCTTC
TRBJ2-1	-	-	TRBV11-2	CASSLGRVGWSEQFF	TGTGCCAGCAGCTTAGGGAGAGTGGGCTGGAGTGAGCAGTTCTTC
TRBJ2-5	-	-	TRBV4-1	CASSQVIAGPNQETQYF	TGCGCCAGCAGCCAAGTTATCGCAGGGCCTAACCAAGAGACCCAGTACTTC
TRBJ2-3	-	-	TRBV7-2	CASSPDVGATITDTQYF	TGTGCCAGCAGCCCCGACGTGGGGGCGACCATCACAGATACGCAGTATTTT
TRBJ1-5	-	-	TRBV28	CASRDFALYSNQPQHF	TGTGCCAGCAGGGACTTTGCCCTTTATAGCAATCAGCCCCAGCATTTT
TRBJ2-5	TRBD2	-	TRBV10-3	CAIREGGETQYF	TGTGCCATCCGGGAGGGTGGGGAGACCCAGTACTTC
TRBJ2-3	-	-	TRBV29-1	CSVDDSTDTQYF	TGCAGCGTTGACGATAGCACAGATACGCAGTATTTT
TRBJ2-7	-	-	TRBV19	CASSTRGRNSYEQYF	TGTGCCAGTAGTACCCGGGGGCGGAACTCCTACGAGCAGTACTTC
TRBJ1-1	TRBD1	-	TRBV6-5	CASSRTGRLSFF	TGTGCCAGCAGCAGGACAGGGAGATTGTCTTTCTTT
TRBJ1-1	-	-	TRBV12-5	CASSAGGSNTEAFF	TGTGCTAGTAGCGCCGGGGGGTCGAACACTGAAGCTTTCTTT
TRBJ2-7	-	-	TRBV28	CASSIRTYYEQYF	TGTGCCAGCAGTATAAGGACGTACTACGAGCAGTACTTC
TRBJ1-3	-	-	TRBV5-1	CASSMDGVSGNTIYF	TGCGCCAGCAGCATGGACGGAGTCTCTGGAAACACCATATATTTT
TRBJ2-1	TRBD2	few	TRBV2	CASSGTSGALDEQFF	TGTGCCAGCAGCGGGACTAGCGGCGCTTTGGATGAGCAGTTCTTC
TRBJ1-1	-	-	TRBV29-1	CSVQRGHEAFF	TGCAGCGTCCAAAGGGGACACGAAGCTTTCTTT
TRBJ2-2	-	-	TRBV6-4	CASSPNTGELFF	TGTGCCAGCAGCCCGAACACCGGGGAGCTGTTTTTT
TRBJ1-5	-	-	TRBV6-4	CASSEEGGGNQPQHF	TGTGCCAGCAGTGAGGAGGGGGGTGGCAATCAGCCCCAGCATTTT
TRBJ1-2	TRBD1	-	TRBV5-1	CASSFGIQGDYGYTF	TGCGCCAGCAGCTTCGGAATACAGGGGGACTATGGCTACACCTTC
TRBJ2-4	-	-	TRBV6-5	CASSRGATSKNIQYF	TGTGCCAGCAGCCGGGGGGCGACGTCCAAAAACATTCAGTACTTC
TRBJ2-1	TRBD2	-	TRBV25-1	CASRGGSYNEQFF	TGTGCCAGCAGGGGCGGGAGCTACAATGAGCAGTTCTTC
TRBJ2-7	-	-	TRBV11-2	CASSPPGRPLYEQYF	TGTGCCAGCAGCCCCCCGGGACGGCCCCTATACGAGCAGTACTTC
TRBJ1-2	-	-	TRBV6-1	CASSEPPDTRFF	TGTGCCAGCAGTGAACCGCCTGACACGCGATTCTTC
TRBJ1-2	-	-	TRBV7-3	CASSLGGNYGYTF	TGTGCCAGCAGCTTAGGAGGGAACTATGGCTACACCTTC
TRBJ2-7	TRBD2	-	TRBV6-5	CASSYGLLAGGEQYF	TGTGCCAGCAGTTACGGCTTACTAGCGGGAGGCGAGCAGTACTTC
TRBJ2-2	TRBD2	-	TRBV2	CASDLLAGDTGELFF	TGTGCCAGCGACCTCCTAGCGGGAGACACCGGGGAGCTGTTTTTT
TRBJ2-7	TRBD1	few	TRBV6-5	CASNRGMGYEQYF	TGTGCCAGTAACAGGGGGATGGGGTACGAGCAGTACTTC
TRBJ2-2	-	-	TRBV19	CASKYSADTGELFF	TGTGCCAGTAAATATTCAGCGGACACCGGGGAGCTGTTTTTT
TRBJ1-5	-	-	TRBV28	CASSLMGSSNQPQHF	TGTGCCAGCAGTTTAATGGGGAGTAGCAATCAGCCCCAGCATTTT
TRBJ2-5	TRBD1	-	TRBV28	CASRRRDRGPETQYF	TGTGCCAGCAGACGCCGGGACAGGGGGCCGGAGACCCAGTACTTC
TRBJ1-4	-	-	TRBV9	CASSVRGSRGEKLFF	TGTGCCAGCAGCGTTAGAGGGTCGCGGGGTGAAAAACTGTTTTTT
TRBJ1-2	-	-	TRBV7-9	CASSLNTGNYGYTF	TGTGCCAGCAGCTTAAATACAGGGAACTATGGCTACACCTTC
TRBJ2-6	-	-	TRBV28	CASSLSGTAGANVLTF	TGTGCCAGCAGTTTATCCGGGACCGCTGGGGCCAACGTCCTGACTTTC
TRBJ2-3	-	few	TRBV7-2	CASTPGDFPADTQYF	TGTGCCAGCACCCCTGGGGACTTTCCCGCAGATACGCAGTATTTT
TRBJ1-1	-	-	TRBV7-3	CASSLYGGTEAFF	TGTGCCAGCAGCTTATATGGGGGCACTGAAGCTTTCTTT